One sample yielded the 8 T cell receptor beta chains listed below, sequenced in a study of blood T cell repertoires in COVID-19 (dated by TCRdb to 2020 to 2021). The library was produced with the immunoSEQ multiplex PCR assay. TCRdb holds this immuneACCESS table with in-frame rearrangements only. Some clones are missing; in checked studies, unresolved V genes explain under half, and the rest has no known cause. A total of roughly 300,000 clones appear in this sample, 65% to 90% of them only once. Jointly, the top ten make up approximately 7.5% of the sample. Sequencing used peripheral blood. These receptor sequences come from a human donor in a cohort sampled during active COVID-19.

The J gene is TRBJ1-1, the V gene TRBV5-8; D is perhaps TRBD1 (5 bases). Trimming shortened V by 4 bases and J by 3 bases, and 16 bases separated the two germline ends. CDR1 is SGHTS and CDR2 is YDEGEE in the germline V gene. The CDR3 totals 15 residues. The CDR3 sequence: CASSPLWVGDTEAFF. The CDR3 DNA is TGTGCCAGCAGCCCCTTGTGGGTAGGGGACACTGAAGCTTTCTTT.

The genes are TRBV7-6 and TRBJ2-2; a possible D gene is TRBD2 (6 bases). The CDR3 contains 16 residues. The germline gives CDR1 SGHVS, CDR2 FNYEAQ. Trimming took off 1 base at V and 6 bases at J, with 15 bases between the two ends. CDR3 sequence reads: CASSLERPGAAGELFF. In nucleotides, the CDR3 is TGTGCCAGCAGCTTAGAGCGCCCGGGAGCTGCCGGGGAGCTGTTTTTT.

This clone occurred once. This chain joins TRBV4-2 and TRBJ1-1; 10 bases agree with TRBD1. Germline CDR1 is LGHNA and CDR2 is YNFKEQ. Trimming removed 0 bases from V and 7 bases from J; junction bases left unmatched: 11. The CDR3 spans 17 residues. The CDR3 here is CASSQDVLDRGPGEAFF. CDR3 DNA: TGTGCCAGCAGCCAAGATGTATTAGACAGGGGGCCAGGTGAAGCTTTCTTT.

The chain couples TRBV6-5 to TRBJ1-1, with D possibly matching TRBD1 (6 bases). The V gene's germline CDR1 is MNHEY and CDR2 SVGAGI. The V gene lost 2 bases and the J gene lost 7 bases, with 14 bases spanning the gap. This CDR3 region has 14 residues. CDR3 bases: TGTGCCAGCAGTTACCTCCGGGACACCGATGAAGCTTTCTTT. Protein sequence: CASSYLRDTDEAFF.

This clone was observed at least ten times. The rearrangement uses TRBV5-1 and TRBJ2-2; 8 bases align to TRBD1. This CDR3 is built from 15 residues. The germline V gene encodes CDR1 SGHRS and CDR2 YFSETQ. Trimming cost V 4 bases and J 9 bases; bases outside gene matches: 11. Here the CDR3 DNA reads TGCGCCAGCAGCCAAGGGACAGGATCCTCAAGGGAGCTGTTTTTT. This translates into CASSQGTGSSRELFF.

The genes are TRBV14 and TRBJ1-3; D unclear. From germline, CDR1 is SGHDN and CDR2 FVKESK. This CDR3 is 15 amino acids long. The V gene lost 1 base and the J gene lost 0 bases, with 7 bases spanning the gap. The CDR3 coding sequence is TGTGCCAGCAGCCAAGCTTTAGTCTCTGGAAACACCATATATTTT. This sequence encodes CASSQALVSGNTIYF.

This chain joins TRBV7-2 and TRBJ2-5, with a weak D call TRBD2 (5 bases). Trimming removed 3 bases at V and 4 bases at J, with 12 bases between. The CDR3 consists of 14 residues. In germline, CDR1 is SGHTA, CDR2 FQGNSA. This chain's CDR3 is CASSFYARGETQYF. CDR3 DNA sequence: TGTGCCAGCAGCTTCTACGCCCGGGGAGAGACCCAGTACTTC.

This clone occurred a few times. CDR3 protein: CASSPGTGASSYEQYF. The CDR3 coding sequence is TGTGCCAGCTCACCTGGGACAGGGGCAAGTTCCTACGAGCAGTACTTC. The chain employs TRBV18 and TRBJ2-7, with 10 bases fitting TRBD1. CDR1 is KGHSH and CDR2 is LQKENI in the germline V gene. This CDR3 comprises 16 residues. J was trimmed by 1 base and V by 3 bases; bases with no gene match: 6.